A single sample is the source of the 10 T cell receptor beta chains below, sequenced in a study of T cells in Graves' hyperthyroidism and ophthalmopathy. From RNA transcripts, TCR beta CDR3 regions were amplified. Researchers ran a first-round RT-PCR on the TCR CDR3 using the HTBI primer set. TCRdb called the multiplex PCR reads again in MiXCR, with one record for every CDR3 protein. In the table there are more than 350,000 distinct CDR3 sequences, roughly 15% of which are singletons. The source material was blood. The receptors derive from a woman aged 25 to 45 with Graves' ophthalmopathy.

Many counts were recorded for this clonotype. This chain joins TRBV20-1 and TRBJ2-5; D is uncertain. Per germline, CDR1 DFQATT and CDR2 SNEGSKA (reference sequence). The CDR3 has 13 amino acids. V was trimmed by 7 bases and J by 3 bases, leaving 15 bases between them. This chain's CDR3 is CSVVRPIEETQYF. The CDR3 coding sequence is TGCAGTGTAGTACGACCGATTGAAGAGACCCAGTACTTC.

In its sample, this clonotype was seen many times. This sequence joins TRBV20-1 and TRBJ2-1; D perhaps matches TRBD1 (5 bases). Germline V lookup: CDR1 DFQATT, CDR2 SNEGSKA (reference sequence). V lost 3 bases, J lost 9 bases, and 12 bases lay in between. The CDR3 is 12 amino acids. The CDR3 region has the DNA TGCAGTGCTAGGACGACAGCGCTTGAGCAGTTCTTC. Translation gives CSARTTALEQFF.

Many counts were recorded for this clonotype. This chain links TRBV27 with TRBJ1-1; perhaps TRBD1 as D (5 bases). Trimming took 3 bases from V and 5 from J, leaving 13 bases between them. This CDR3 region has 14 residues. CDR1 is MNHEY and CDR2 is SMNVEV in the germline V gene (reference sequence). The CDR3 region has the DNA TGTGCCAGCAGTTTCGAAGGGGCTGAGACTGAAGCTTTCTTT. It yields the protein CASSFEGAETEAFF.

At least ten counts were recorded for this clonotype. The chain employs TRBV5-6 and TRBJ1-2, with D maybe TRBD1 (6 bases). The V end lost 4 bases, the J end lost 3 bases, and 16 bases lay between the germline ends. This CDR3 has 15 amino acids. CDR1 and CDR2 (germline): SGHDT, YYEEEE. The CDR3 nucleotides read TGTGCCAGCAGCCGGATGGGGGGGCGCGACTATGGCTACACCTTC. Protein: CASSRMGGRDYGYTF.

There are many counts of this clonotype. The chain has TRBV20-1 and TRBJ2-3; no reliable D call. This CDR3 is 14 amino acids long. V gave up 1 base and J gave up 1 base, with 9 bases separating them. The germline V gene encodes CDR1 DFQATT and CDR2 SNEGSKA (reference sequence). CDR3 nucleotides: TGCAGTGCTAGAGGTGGCGCTCGCACAGATACGCAGTATTTT. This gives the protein CSARGGARTDTQYF.

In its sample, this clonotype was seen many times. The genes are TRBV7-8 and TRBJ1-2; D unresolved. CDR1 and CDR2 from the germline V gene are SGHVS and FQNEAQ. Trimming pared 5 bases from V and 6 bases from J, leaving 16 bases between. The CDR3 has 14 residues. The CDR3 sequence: CASSPERVIHGYTF. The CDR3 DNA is TGTGCCAGCAGCCCGGAAAGGGTTATTCATGGCTACACCTTC.

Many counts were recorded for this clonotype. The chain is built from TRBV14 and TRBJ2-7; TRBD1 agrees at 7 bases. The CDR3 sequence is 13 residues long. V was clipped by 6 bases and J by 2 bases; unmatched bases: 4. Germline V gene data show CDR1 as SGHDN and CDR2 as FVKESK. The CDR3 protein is CASRGDSPYEQYF. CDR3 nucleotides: TGTGCCAGCAGGGGGGACAGCCCCTACGAGCAGTACTTC.

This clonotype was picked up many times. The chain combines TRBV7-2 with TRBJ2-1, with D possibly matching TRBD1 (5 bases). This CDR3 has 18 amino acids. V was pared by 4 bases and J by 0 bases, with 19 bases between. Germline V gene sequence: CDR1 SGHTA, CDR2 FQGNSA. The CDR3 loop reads CASSSIPNRGISYNEQFF. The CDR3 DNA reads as TGTGCCAGCAGCTCCATCCCCAATAGGGGTATCTCCTACAATGAGCAGTTCTTC.

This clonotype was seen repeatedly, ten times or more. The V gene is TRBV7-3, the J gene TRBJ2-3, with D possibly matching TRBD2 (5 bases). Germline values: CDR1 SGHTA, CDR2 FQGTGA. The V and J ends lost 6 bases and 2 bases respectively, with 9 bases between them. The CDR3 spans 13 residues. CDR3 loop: CASSRTYTDTQYF. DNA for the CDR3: TGTGCCAGCAGTCGGACTTACACAGATACGCAGTATTTT.

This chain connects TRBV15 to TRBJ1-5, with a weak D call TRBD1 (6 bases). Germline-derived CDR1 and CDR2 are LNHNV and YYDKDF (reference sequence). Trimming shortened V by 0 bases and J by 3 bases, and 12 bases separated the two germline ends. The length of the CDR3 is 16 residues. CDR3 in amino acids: CATSRDESGANQPQHF. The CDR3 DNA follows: TGTGCCACCAGCAGAGATGAATCGGGGGCCAATCAGCCCCAGCATTTT.